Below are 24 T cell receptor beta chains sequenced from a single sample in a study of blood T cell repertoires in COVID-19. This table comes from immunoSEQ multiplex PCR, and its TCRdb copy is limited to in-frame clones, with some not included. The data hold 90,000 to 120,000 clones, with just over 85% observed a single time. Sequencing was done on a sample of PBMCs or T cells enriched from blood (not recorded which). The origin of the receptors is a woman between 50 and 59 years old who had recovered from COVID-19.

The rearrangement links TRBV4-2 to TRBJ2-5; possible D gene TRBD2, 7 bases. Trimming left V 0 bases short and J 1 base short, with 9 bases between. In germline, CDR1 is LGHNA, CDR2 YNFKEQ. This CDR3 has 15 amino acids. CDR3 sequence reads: CASSQDRGGQETQYF. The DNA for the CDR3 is TGTGCCAGCAGCCAAGATAGGGGGGGCCAAGAGACCCAGTACTTC.

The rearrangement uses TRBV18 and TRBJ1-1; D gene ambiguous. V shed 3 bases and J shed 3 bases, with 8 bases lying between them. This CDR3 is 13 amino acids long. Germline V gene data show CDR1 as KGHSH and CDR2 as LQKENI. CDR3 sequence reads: CASSPQDYTEAFF. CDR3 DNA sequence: TGTGCCAGCTCACCCCAGGATTACACTGAAGCTTTCTTT.

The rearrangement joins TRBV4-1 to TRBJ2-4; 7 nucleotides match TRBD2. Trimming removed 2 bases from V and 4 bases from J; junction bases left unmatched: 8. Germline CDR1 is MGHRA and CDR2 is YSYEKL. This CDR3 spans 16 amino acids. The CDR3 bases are TGCGCCAGCAGCCAACCGGCTGGTAGCGGGAAAAACATTCAGTACTTC. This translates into CASSQPAGSGKNIQYF.

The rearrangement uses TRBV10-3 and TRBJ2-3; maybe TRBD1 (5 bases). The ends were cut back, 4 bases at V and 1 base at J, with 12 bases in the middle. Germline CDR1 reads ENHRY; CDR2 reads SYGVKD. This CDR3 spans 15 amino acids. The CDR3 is CAISVQGMGTDTQYF. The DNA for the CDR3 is TGTGCCATCAGTGTCCAGGGAATGGGCACAGATACGCAGTATTTT.

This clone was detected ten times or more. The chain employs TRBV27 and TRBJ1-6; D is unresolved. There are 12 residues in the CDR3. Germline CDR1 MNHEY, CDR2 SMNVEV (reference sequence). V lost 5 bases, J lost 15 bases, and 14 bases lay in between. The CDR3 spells CASSGGYSVLHF. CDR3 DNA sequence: TGTGCCAGCAGTGGCGGATATTCAGTCCTCCACTTT.

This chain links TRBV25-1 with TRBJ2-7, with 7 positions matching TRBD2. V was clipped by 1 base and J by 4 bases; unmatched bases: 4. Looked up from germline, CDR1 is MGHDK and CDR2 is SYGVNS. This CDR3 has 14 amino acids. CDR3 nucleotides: TGTGCCAGCAGTGAATCGGGGGGACTTTACGAGCAGTACTTC. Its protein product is CASSESGGLYEQYF.

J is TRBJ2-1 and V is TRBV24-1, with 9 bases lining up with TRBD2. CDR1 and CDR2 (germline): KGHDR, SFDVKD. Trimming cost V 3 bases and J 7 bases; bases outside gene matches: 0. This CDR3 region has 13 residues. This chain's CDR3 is CATSDLAGNEQFF. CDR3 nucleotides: TGTGCCACCAGTGATCTAGCGGGGAATGAGCAGTTCTTC.

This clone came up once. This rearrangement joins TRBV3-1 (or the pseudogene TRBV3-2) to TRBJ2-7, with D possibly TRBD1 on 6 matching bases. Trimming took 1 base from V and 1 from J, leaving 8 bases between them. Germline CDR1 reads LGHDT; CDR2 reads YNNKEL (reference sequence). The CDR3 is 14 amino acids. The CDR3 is CASSQGTDSYEQYF. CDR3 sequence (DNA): TGTGCCAGCAGCCAAGGGACAGATTCCTACGAGCAGTACTTC.

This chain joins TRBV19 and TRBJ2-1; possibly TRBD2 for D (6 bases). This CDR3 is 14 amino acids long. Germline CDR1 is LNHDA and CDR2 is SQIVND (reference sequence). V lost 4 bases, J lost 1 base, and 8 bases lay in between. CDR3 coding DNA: TGTGCCAGTAGTAGACGGGGGTCCTACAATGAGCAGTTCTTC. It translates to CASSRRGSYNEQFF.

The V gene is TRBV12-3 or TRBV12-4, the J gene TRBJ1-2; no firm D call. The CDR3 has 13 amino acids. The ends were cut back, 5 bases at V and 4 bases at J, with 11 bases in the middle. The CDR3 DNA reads TGTGCCAGCAGTCCTGTTCAGGTCTATGGCTACACCTTC. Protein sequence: CASSPVQVYGYTF.

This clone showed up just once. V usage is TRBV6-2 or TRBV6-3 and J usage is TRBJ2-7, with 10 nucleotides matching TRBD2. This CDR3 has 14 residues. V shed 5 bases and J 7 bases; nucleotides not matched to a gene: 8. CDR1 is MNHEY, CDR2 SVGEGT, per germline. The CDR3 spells CASSPSGRVGEQYF. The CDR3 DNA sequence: TGTGCCAGCAGTCCGAGCGGGAGGGTGGGTGAGCAGTACTTC.

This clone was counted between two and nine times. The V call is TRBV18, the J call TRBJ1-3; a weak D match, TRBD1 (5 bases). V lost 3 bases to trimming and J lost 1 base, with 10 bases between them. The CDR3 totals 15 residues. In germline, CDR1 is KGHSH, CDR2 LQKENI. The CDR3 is CASSPSRGSGNTIYF. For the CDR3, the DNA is TGTGCCAGCTCACCGTCGCGGGGGTCTGGAAACACCATATATTTT. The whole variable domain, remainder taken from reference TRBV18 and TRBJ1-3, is NAGVMQNPRHLVRRRGQEARLRCSPMKGHSHVYWYRQLPEEGLKFMVYLQKENIIDESGMPKERFSAEFPKEGPSILRIQQVVRGDSAAYFCASSPSRGSGNTIYFGEGSWLTVV.

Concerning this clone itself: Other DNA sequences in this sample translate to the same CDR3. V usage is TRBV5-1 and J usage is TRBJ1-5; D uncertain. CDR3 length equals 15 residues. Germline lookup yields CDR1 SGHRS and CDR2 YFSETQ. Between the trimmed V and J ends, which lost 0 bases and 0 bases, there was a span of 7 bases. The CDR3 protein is CASSLAGVSNQPQHF. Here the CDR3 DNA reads TGCGCCAGCAGCTTGGCCGGGGTTAGCAATCAGCCCCAGCATTTT. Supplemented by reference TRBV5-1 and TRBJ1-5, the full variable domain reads KAGVTQTPRYLIKTRGQQVTLSCSPISGHRSVSWYQQTPGQGLQFLFEYFSETQRNKGNFPGRFSGRQFSNSRSEMNVSTLELGDSALYLCASSLAGVSNQPQHFGDGTRLSIL.

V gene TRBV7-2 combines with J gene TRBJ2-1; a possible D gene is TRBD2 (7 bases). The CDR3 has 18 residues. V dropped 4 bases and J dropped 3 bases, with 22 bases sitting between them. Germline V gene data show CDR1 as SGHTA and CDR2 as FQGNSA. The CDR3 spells CASSYPVRGGVNYNEQFF. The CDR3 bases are TGTGCCAGCAGCTACCCCGTCCGCGGGGGCGTTAACTACAATGAGCAGTTCTTC.

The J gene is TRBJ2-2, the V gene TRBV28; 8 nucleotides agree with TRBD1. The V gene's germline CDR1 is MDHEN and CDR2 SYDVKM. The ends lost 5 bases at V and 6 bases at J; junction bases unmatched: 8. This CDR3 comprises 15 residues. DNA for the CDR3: TGTGCCAGCAGTCAGCCTCAGGGGGCAGCCGGGGAGCTGTTTTTT. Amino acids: CASSQPQGAAGELFF.

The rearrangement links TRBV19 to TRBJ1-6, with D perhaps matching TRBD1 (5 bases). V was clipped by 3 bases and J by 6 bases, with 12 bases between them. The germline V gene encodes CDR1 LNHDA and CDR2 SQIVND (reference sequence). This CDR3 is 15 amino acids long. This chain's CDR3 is CASSITGTLNSPLHF. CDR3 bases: TGTGCCAGTAGTATCACGGGGACTCTTAATTCACCCCTCCACTTT.

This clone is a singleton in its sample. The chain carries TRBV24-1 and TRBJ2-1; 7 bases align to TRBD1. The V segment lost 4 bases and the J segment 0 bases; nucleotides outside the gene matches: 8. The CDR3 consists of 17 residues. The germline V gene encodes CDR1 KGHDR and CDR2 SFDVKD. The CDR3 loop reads CATSDDRAPSSYNEQFF. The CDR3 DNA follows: TGTGCCACCAGTGACGACAGGGCACCGTCCTCCTACAATGAGCAGTTCTTC.

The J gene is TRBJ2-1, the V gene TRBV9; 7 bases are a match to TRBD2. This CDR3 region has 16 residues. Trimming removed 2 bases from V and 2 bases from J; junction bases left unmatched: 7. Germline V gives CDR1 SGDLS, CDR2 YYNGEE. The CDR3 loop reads CASSVLSGLTYNEQFF. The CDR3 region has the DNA TGTGCCAGCAGCGTCCTTTCGGGACTAACCTACAATGAGCAGTTCTTC.

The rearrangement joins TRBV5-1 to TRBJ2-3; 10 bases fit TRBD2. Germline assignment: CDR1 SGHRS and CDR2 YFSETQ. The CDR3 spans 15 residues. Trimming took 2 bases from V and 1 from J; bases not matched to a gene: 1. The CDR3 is CASSLGTSGTDTQYF. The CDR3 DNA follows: TGCGCCAGCAGCTTAGGGACTAGCGGCACAGATACGCAGTATTTT. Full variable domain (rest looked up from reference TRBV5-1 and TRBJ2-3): KAGVTQTPRYLIKTRGQQVTLSCSPISGHRSVSWYQQTPGQGLQFLFEYFSETQRNKGNFPGRFSGRQFSNSRSEMNVSTLELGDSALYLCASSLGTSGTDTQYFGPGTRLTVL.

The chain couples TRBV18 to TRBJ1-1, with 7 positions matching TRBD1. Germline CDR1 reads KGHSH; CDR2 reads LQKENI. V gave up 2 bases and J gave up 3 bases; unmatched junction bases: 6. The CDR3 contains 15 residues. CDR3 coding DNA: TGTGCCAGCTCACCAAACGGACAGGAGTACACTGAAGCTTTCTTT. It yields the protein CASSPNGQEYTEAFF.

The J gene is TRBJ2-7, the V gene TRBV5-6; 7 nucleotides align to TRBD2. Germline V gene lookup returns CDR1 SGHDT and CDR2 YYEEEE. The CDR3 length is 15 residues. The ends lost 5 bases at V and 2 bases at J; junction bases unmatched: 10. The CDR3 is CASRGEGGRPYEQYF. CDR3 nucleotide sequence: TGTGCCAGCAGGGGGGAGGGTGGACGCCCCTACGAGCAGTACTTC.

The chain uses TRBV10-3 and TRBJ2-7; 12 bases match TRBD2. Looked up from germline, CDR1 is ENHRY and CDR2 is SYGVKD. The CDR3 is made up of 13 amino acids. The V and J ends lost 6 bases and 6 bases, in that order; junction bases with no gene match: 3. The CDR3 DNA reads TGTGCCATCAGGACTAGCGGGGGCATCGAGCAGTACTTC. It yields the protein CAIRTSGGIEQYF.

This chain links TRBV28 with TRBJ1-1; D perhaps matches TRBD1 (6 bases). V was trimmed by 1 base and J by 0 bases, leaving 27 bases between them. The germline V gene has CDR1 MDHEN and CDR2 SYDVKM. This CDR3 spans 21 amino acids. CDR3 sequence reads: CASSLFPSKWDTGTLNTEAFF. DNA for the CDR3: TGTGCCAGCAGTTTATTTCCCTCGAAATGGGACACCGGGACGCTGAACACTGAAGCTTTCTTT.

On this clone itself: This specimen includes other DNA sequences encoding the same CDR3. CDR3 nucleotides: TGTGCCAGCAGGACAGGGGGTAGCTCCTACGAGCAGTACTTC. Translated: CASRTGGSSYEQYF. The chain links TRBV28 to TRBJ2-7; 9 nucleotides align to TRBD1. This CDR3 has 14 residues. The V and J ends lost 6 bases and 0 bases, in that order; junction bases with no gene match: 3. From germline, CDR1 is MDHEN and CDR2 SYDVKM.